Each of the 9 T cell receptor beta chains below was sequenced from the same sample in a study of blood T cells in healthy people across ages. Using a J-beta primer mix together with a sample-barcoded 5' primer, a second PCR was run for roughly 6 to 11 cycles. TCRdb redid the calling of the 5' RACE reads with MiXCR, one entry per CDR3 protein. The table includes about 650,000 distinct CDR3 sequences, around 32% detected once. Source material: blood. All receptors derive from a woman aged 80 or over in good health.

In this sample, this clonotype turned up many times. The chain recombines TRBV7-8 with TRBJ2-7; 10 bases fit TRBD1. J was trimmed by 2 bases and V by 2 bases; bases with no gene match: 3. The CDR3 totals 15 residues. Per the germline V gene, CDR1 is SGHVS and CDR2 is FQNEAQ. CDR3: CASSLPGTGAYEQYF. In DNA form, the CDR3 reads TGTGCCAGCAGCTTACCGGGGACAGGGGCCTACGAGCAGTACTTC.

The gene calls are TRBV7-8 and TRBJ2-2; 8 bases match TRBD2. The V and J ends lost 0 bases and 8 bases, in that order; junction bases with no gene match: 11. The CDR3 length is 17 residues. Germline-derived CDR1 and CDR2 are SGHVS and FQNEAQ. CDR3 in amino acids: CASSLAGLAGVAGELFF. The CDR3 nucleotides are TGTGCCAGCAGCTTAGCGGGTCTAGCGGGTGTCGCAGGGGAGCTGTTTTTT.

The chain is built from TRBV7-9 and TRBJ2-7; no clear D gene. The V end lost 6 bases, the J end lost 1 base, and 13 bases lay between the germline ends. The CDR3 loop spans 14 amino acids. Per germline, CDR1 SEHNR and CDR2 FQNEAQ (reference sequence). In DNA form, the CDR3 reads TGTGCCAGCAGGAAGGCCACCGAGTCCTACGAGCAGTACTTC. Its protein product is CASRKATESYEQYF. Full variable domain (missing parts from reference TRBV7-9 and TRBJ2-7): DTGVSQNPRHKITKRGQNVTFRCDPISEHNRLYWYRQTLGQGPEFLTYFQNEAQLEKSRLLSDRFSAERPKGSFSTLEIQRTEQGDSAMYLCASRKATESYEQYFGPGTRLTVT.

This chain uses TRBV20-1 with TRBJ2-7; D is perhaps TRBD1 (6 bases). The J call may not be correct, given that the DNA end is closer to TRBJ2-5. Germline loops: CDR1 DFQATT, CDR2 SNEGSKA (reference sequence). This CDR3 contains 16 residues. For the CDR3, the DNA is TGCAGTGCTACCCCCCCGCACAGGGTCCACATGGGGACCCAGTACTTC. It translates to CSATPPHRVHMGTQYF.

The J gene is TRBJ1-2, the V gene TRBV20-1; D gene uncertain. Trimming shortened V by 3 bases and J by 4 bases, and 15 bases separated the two germline ends. The CDR3 covers 14 residues. The germline gives CDR1 DFQATT, CDR2 SNEGSKA (reference sequence). The CDR3 reads CSARAPVVGYGYTF. The CDR3 region has the DNA TGCAGTGCTAGGGCCCCGGTTGTGGGCTATGGCTACACCTTC.

This clonotype occurred a few times. V usage is TRBV20-1 and J usage is TRBJ2-1; 11 positions agree with TRBD2. The CDR3 runs to 14 residues. From germline, CDR1 is DFQATT and CDR2 SNEGSKA (reference sequence). Trimming removed 6 bases from V and 6 bases from J; junction bases left unmatched: 7. The CDR3 DNA follows: TGCAGTGCCCAGACTAGCGGGGATGTCAATGAGCAGTTCTTC. Translating gives CSAQTSGDVNEQFF.

This clonotype has just a few counts. The V call is TRBV4-1, the J call TRBJ1-6; 7 bases map to TRBD1. This CDR3 region has 17 residues. The V segment lost 3 bases and the J segment 4 bases; nucleotides outside the gene matches: 9. Germline lookup yields CDR1 MGHRA and CDR2 YSYEKL. CDR3 region: CASSHNLGQTYNSPLHF. DNA for the CDR3: TGCGCCAGCAGCCACAATCTGGGACAGACATATAATTCACCCCTCCACTTT.

This clonotype was observed a few times. A much larger clonotype is one base distant, so this may be a read error. The J gene is TRBJ2-7, the V gene TRBV20-1; D tentatively fits TRBD1 or TRBD2 (5 bases each). The CDR3 runs to 14 residues. The germline CDR1 and CDR2 sequences are DFQATT and SNEGSKA (reference sequence). V gave up 6 bases and J gave up 3 bases, with 18 bases separating them. The CDR3 reads CSALLVGPFYEQYF. In DNA, the CDR3 is TGCAGTGCCCTACTAGTGGGGCCCTTCTACGAGCAGTACTTC.

Regarding this clonotype: A much larger clonotype is one base distant, so this may be a read error. The V gene is TRBV7-9, the J gene TRBJ1-2; a possible D gene is TRBD1 (6 bases). Germline V lookup: CDR1 SEHNR, CDR2 FQNEAQ (reference sequence). This CDR3 has 14 residues. Here the CDR3 DNA reads TGTTCCAGCAGCTCGAACAGGGTCATGGGCGGCTACACCTTC. It translates to CSSSSNRVMGGYTF.